The clone carrying this T cell receptor (beta chain) was counted between two and nine times. TCRdb processed the 5' RACE reads anew with MiXCR; each CDR3 protein has one entry. The sample has roughly 320,000 distinct CDR3 sequences, 25% to 30% seen once. The data belong to a study of T-cell memory formation after mild COVID-19. The CDR3 spans 15 residues. V was pared by 6 bases and J by 6 bases, with 17 bases between. Germline lookup yields CDR1 MNHEY and CDR2 SMNVEV (reference sequence). This receptor was obtained from an adult woman who had mild COVID-19 (a few samples of this study predate the infection). Cell type and time point are not known. V usage is TRBV27 and J usage is TRBJ1-4; perhaps TRBD1 as D (6 bases). Sequencing used PBMCs or a T cell subset sorted from them (not recorded which). This chain's CDR3 is CASSIRRGRDEKLFF. In nucleotides, the CDR3 is TGTGCCAGCAGCATCCGGCGGGGGCGCGATGAAAAACTGTTTTTT.